This TCR beta chain derives from a study of T cell changes during pregnancy in multiple sclerosis. This CDR3 spans 17 amino acids. The germline V gene has CDR1 MGHDK and CDR2 SYGVNS. Sequenced by immunoSEQ multiplex PCR; TCRdb stores in-frame clones only, minus some. The sample comprises just over 40,000 clones, about nine tenths of which are singletons, and 0.45% to 0.6% rests with the top ten. The chain couples TRBV25-1 to TRBJ2-5, with TRBD2 matching 7 bases. The J call may be incorrect, as the DNA end agrees better with TRBJ2-7. Material: CD4+ T cells from peripheral blood mononuclear cells, obtained in the first trimester of pregnancy. This clonotype originated in a female donor with multiple sclerosis, enrolled in a pregnancy study. The CDR3 DNA reads TGTGCCAGCAGTGGACCCGGGTGGGAGGGGATGAATTACGAGCAGTACTTC. Encoded protein: CASSGPGWEGMNYEQYF.